The 3 T cell receptor beta chains presented below share a single source sample, sequenced in a study of cytomegalovirus exposure and HLA in healthy donors. PCR was performed using 60 Vbeta and 13 Jbeta primers. The assay was immunoSEQ multiplex PCR, and TCRdb's table has in-frame clones only and misses some. The sample spans about 91,000 clones; the ten largest clones claim 3% to 4%. The source material was PBMCs. All receptors come from a woman in her 30s in good health and CMV-seronegative.

Here the CDR3 reads CASSLTGTGNTGELFF. In DNA form, the CDR3 reads TGCGCCAGCAGCTTAACCGGGACAGGGAACACCGGGGAGCTGTTTTTT. The V call is TRBV5-1, the J call TRBJ2-2; TRBD1 aligns across 8 bases. Germline CDR1 and CDR2: SGHRS and YFSETQ. J lost 1 base, V lost 2 bases, and 4 bases had no gene match. The CDR3 consists of 16 residues.

V is TRBV6-5 and J is TRBJ2-3; 7 bases align to TRBD1. The CDR3 contains 13 residues. The junction had 3 bases not matched to a gene; V was cut back by 5 bases and J by 4 bases. Per the germline V gene, CDR1 is MNHEY and CDR2 is SVGAGI. CDR3 region: CASSRDRADTQYF. The CDR3 DNA is TGTGCCAGCAGTCGTGACAGGGCAGATACGCAGTATTTT.

The gene calls are TRBV5-6 and TRBJ1-1, with 8 bases matching TRBD1. J gave up 0 bases and V 7 bases, and 5 bases lay outside the gene matches. The CDR3 runs 14 residues. Germline V gene sequence: CDR1 SGHDT, CDR2 YYEEEE. The CDR3 DNA reads TGTGCCAGCGTGGACAGGGACATGAACACTGAAGCTTTCTTT. Protein sequence: CASVDRDMNTEAFF. Filled out from reference TRBV5-6 and TRBJ1-1, the complete variable domain reads DAGVTQSPTHLIKTRGQQVTLRCSPKSGHDTVSWYQQALGQGPQFIFQYYEEEERQRGNFPDRFSGHQFPNYSSELNVNALLLGDSALYLCASVDRDMNTEAFFGQGTRLTVV.